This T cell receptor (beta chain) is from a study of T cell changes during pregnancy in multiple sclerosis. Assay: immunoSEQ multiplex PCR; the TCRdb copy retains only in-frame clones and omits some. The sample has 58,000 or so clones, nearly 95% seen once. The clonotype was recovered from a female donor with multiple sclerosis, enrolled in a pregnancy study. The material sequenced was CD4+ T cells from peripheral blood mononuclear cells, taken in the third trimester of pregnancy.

The CDR3 region has the DNA TGTGCCAGCAGCTTAGCGTCTTGGCAGTTCATGAACACTGAAGCTTTCTTT. It specifies CASSLASWQFMNTEAFF. This chain uses TRBV7-9 with TRBJ1-1; D is undetermined. Looked up from germline, CDR1 is SEHNR and CDR2 is FQNEAQ (reference sequence). V lost 0 bases to trimming and J lost 0 bases, with 14 bases between them. The CDR3 consists of 17 residues. The variable domain in full, completed from reference TRBV7-9 and TRBJ1-1, reads DTGVSQNPRHKITKRGQNVTFRCDPISEHNRLYWYRQTLGQGPEFLTYFQNEAQLEKSRLLSDRFSAERPKGSFSTLEIQRTEQGDSAMYLCASSLASWQFMNTEAFFGQGTRLTVV.